This is a list of T cell receptor beta chains from one sample in a study of blood T cell repertoires in COVID-19. Sequencing was performed with immunoSEQ multiplex PCR; in TCRdb, only in-frame clones are kept and a portion is missing. The sample shows around 100,000 clones, nearly 90% of them seen only once. What was sequenced was peripheral blood. These receptors originate from a man aged 45-65 years in a cohort sampled during active COVID-19. The CDR3 runs from the conserved cysteine through the conserved F or W. The size entry is marked missing in some rows and otherwise reads once, few, many or a size class.

v_gene	abundance	j_gene	CDR3aa
TRBV28	once	TRBJ1-1	CASSLSEAVNTEAFF
TRBV7-3	once	TRBJ1-2	CASSLTGDRASGYTF
TRBV6-1	.	TRBJ2-3	CASSEAARHTDTQYF
TRBV5-4	.	TRBJ2-2	CASSLGTANTGELFF
TRBV7-2	.	TRBJ2-1	CASSYPEGSGSYNEQFF
TRBV24-1	.	TRBJ2-5	CATSDAGRTLQETQYF
TRBV5-4	.	TRBJ2-7	CASSLGPGGRGVNYEQYF
TRBV6-5	.	TRBJ2-5	CASTGGGKGETQYF
TRBV6-1	.	TRBJ1-6	CASSEIVLNSPLHF
TRBV3-1/TRBV3-2	.	TRBJ2-7	CASSLGAHEQYF
TRBV2	.	TRBJ1-2	CASSRGGNYGYTF
TRBV5-5	few	TRBJ1-5	CASSLQGAPLSQPQHF
TRBV4-3	.	TRBJ2-1	CASSQENLFSSYNEQFF